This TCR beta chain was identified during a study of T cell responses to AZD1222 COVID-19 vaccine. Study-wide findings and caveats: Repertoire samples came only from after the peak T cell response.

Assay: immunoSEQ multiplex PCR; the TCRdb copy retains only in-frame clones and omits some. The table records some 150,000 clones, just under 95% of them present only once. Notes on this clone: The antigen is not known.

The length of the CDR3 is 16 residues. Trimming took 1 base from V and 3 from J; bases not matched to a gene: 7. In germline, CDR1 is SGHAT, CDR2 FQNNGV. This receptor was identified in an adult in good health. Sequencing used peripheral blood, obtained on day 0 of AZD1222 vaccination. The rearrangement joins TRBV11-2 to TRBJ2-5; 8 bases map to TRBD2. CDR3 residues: CASSLVIAGRKETQYF. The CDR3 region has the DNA TGTGCCAGCAGCTTAGTAATAGCGGGGCGGAAAGAGACCCAGTACTTC.